This TCR beta chain stems from a study of shared clonotypes between healthy human individuals. This clone is a singleton in its sample. Profiled with immunoSEQ multiplex PCR; TCRdb holds only in-frame clones, not every one. The top ten hold around 0.37% of the sample, which has 2 million to 3 million clones, 93% seen once. The TCR was taken from a man between 18 and 29 years old in good health. Some clones in this sample may be carry-over from other donors' samples. The sample comprised naive CD4+ T cells from PBMCs. Subset described: CD45RA+ positively selected.

CDR3 nucleotide sequence: TGTGCCAGCAGCCCAGTGCCCCGACTGGGGACTAATGAAAAACTGTTTTTT. Its protein product is CASSPVPRLGTNEKLFF. The chain employs TRBV5-4 and TRBJ1-4; D remains ambiguous. The germline V gene has CDR1 SGHNT and CDR2 YYREEE (reference sequence). The CDR3 has 17 amino acids. Trimming cost V 4 bases and J 2 bases, with 18 bases left between them.